The clone carrying this TCR beta chain has a single count. Its antigen is as yet unknown. A second 7 to 11 cycle PCR used barcoded and J-beta primers. TCRdb analysed the 5' RACE reads with MiXCR anew, one entry per CDR3 protein. Of fewer than 1,000,000 distinct CDR3 sequences detected, around half appear once; the ten largest clones hold roughly 18%. From germline, CDR1 is SGHDT and CDR2 YYEEEE. CDR3 length: 13 residues. V was pared by 3 bases and J by 4 bases, with 10 bases between. This entry is derived from a study of blood T cells in healthy people across ages. Study-level findings and limits: Samples with more naive T cells showed higher observed beta diversity. Long-lived donors exceeded aged donors in naive CD4+ cells and diversity.

Sequences were obtained from blood. The TCR sequence derives from a man at least 80 years old in good health. The chain joins TRBV5-6 to TRBJ1-1, with D perhaps TRBD1 (6 bases). As DNA, the CDR3 is TGTGCCAGCAGCTGGGGGCAGAGCACTGAAGCTTTCTTT. This encodes CASSWGQSTEAFF.